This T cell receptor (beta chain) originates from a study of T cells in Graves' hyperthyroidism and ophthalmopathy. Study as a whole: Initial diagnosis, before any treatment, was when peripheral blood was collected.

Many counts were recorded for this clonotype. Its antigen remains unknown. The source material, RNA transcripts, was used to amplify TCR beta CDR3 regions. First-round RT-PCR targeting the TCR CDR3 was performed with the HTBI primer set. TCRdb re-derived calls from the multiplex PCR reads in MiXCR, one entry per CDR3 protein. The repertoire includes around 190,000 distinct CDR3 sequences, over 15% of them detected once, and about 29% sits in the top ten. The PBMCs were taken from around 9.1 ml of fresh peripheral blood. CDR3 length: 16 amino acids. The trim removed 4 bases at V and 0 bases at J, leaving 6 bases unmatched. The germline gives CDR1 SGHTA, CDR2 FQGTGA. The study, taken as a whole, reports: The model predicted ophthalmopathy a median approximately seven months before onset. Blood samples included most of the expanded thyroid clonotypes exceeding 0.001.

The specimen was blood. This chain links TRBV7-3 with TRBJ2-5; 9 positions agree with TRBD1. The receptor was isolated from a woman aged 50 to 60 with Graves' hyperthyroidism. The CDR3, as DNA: TGTGCCAGCAGCTCCCCGACAGGGGGGTACCAAGAGACCCAGTACTTC. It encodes CASSSPTGGYQETQYF.